The clone carrying this T cell receptor (beta chain) came up a few times. Antigen specificity is unknown. The data belong to a study of regulatory T cells in long-lasting Graves disease. The wider study: The definition of persistent Graves' disease was over 5 years of antithyroid drugs with positive TSH receptor antibodies.

CDR1 and CDR2 from the germline V gene are SGHAT and FQNNGV. V was pared by 4 bases and J by 4 bases, with 14 bases between. This CDR3 spans 14 amino acids. Time point denoted: persistent/refractory GD, antithyroid drugs over 5 years with positive TRAb. From RNA extracted from PBMCs, the TCR library was made. Whole-study results and caveats: Relative to new patients (around 1,000), persistent patients exhibited greater sharing of public clonotypes (approximately 2,700). Graves' patients with persistent disease showed TCR diversity lower than patients newly diagnosed.

Arm-PCR of CDR3 regions and iRepertoire HTBI primers were the basis on which TCR beta libraries were built. TCRdb ran MiXCR on the multiplex PCR reads and lists one entry per CDR3 protein. This sample has about 660,000 distinct CDR3 sequences, with around 30% found just once. This rearrangement joins TRBV11-2 to TRBJ2-7; no clear D. The sequence derives from a female donor with Graves disease. Sequenced material: peripheral blood mononuclear cells (PBMCs), taken when the disease was refractory, from a patient treated with antithyroid drugs. DNA of the CDR3: TGTGCCAGCAGCTGGGGTGGAACCTTATACGAGCAGTACTTC. Translating it yields CASSWGGTLYEQYF.